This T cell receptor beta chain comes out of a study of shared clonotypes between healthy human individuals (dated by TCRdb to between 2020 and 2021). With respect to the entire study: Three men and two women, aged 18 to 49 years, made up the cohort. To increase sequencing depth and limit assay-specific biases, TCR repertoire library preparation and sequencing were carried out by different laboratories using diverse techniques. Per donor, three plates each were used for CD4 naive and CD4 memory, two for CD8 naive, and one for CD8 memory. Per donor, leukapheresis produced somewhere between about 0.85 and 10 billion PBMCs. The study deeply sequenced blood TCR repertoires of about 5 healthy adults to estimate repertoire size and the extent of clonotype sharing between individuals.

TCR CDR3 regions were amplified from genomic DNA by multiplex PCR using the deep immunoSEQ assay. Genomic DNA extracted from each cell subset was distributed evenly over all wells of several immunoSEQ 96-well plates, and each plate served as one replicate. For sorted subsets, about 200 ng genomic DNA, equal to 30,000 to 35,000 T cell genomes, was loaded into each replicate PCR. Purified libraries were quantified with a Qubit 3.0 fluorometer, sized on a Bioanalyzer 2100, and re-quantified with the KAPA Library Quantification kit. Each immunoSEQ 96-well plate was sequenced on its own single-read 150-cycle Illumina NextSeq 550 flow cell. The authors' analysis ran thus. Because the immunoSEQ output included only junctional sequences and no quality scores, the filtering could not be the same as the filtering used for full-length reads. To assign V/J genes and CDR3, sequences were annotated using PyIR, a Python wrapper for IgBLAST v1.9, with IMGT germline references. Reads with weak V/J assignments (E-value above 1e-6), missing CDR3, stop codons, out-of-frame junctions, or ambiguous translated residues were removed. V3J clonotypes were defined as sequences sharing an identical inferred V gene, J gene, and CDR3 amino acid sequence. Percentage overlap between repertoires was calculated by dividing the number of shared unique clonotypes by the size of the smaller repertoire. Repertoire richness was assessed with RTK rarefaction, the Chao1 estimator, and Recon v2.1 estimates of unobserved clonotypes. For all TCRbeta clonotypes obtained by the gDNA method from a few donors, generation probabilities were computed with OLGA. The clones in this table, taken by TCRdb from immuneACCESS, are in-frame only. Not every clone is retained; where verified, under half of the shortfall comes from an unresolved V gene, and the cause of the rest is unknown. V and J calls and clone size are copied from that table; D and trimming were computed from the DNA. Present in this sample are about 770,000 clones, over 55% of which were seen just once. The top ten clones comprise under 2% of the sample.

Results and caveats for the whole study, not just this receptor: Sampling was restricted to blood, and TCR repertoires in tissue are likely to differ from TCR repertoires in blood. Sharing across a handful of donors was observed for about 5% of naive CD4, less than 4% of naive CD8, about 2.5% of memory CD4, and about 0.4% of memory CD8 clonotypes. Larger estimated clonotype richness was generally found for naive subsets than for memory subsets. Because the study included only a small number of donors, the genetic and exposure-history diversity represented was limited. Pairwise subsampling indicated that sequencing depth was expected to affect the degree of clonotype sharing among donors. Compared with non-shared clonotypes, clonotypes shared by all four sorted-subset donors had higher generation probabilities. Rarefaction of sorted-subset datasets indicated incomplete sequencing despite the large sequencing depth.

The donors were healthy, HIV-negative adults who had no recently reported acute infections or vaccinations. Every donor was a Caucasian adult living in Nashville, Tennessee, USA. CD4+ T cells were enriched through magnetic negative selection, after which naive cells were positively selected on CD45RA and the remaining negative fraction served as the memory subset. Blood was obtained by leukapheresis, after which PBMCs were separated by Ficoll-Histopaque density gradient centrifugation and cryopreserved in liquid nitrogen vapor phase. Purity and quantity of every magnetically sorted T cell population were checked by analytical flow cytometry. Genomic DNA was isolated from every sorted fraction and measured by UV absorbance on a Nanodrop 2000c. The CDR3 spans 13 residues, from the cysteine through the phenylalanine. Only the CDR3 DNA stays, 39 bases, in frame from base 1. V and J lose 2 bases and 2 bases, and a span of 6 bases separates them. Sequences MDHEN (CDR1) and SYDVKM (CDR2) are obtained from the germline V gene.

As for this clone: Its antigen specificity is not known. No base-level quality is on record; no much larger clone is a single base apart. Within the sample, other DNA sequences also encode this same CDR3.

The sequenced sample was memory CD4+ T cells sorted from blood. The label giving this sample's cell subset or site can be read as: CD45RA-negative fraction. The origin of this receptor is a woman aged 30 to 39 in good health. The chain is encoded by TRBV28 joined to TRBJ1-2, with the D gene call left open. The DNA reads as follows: TGTGCCAGCAGTTTAAACGGCAACTATGGCTACACCTTC. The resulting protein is CASSLNGNYGYTF.